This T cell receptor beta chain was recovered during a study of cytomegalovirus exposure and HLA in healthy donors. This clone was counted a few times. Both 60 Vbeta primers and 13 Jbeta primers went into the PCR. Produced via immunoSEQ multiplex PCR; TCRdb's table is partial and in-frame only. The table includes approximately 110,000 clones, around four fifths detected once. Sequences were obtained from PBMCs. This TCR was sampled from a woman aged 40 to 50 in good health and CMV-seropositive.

This CDR3 reads CASSLRTSGSYEQYF. In nucleotides, the CDR3 is TGTGCCAGCAGCCTCCGGACTAGCGGGAGTTACGAGCAGTACTTC. This chain links TRBV28 with TRBJ2-7, with 13 bases lining up with TRBD2. Per germline, CDR1 MDHEN and CDR2 SYDVKM. The CDR3 spans 15 residues. V lost 6 bases, J lost 4 bases, and 6 bases stayed unmatched.